This T cell receptor beta chain was captured by sequencing in a study of T cells in Graves' hyperthyroidism and ophthalmopathy. Every diagnosis used clinical symptoms, serum thyroxine and TRAb, thyroid ultrasound and orbital computed tomography. PBMCs stemmed from about 9.5 ml fresh peripheral blood. TCR beta CDR3 regions were amplified from RNA. HTBI primers drove first-round RT-PCR of the TCR CDR3. TCRdb redid the calling of the multiplex PCR reads with MiXCR, one entry per CDR3 protein. Among hundreds of thousands of distinct CDR3 sequences listed, 12% to 15% were seen once. This clonotype came up many times. Its antigen is currently unknown. The ends were cut back, 5 bases at V and 7 bases at J, with 21 bases in the middle. The germline CDR1 and CDR2 sequences are SGHTA and FQGNSA. This CDR3 has 16 amino acids. Study results and caveats: Blood held most thyroid clonotypes expanded above 0.001 frequency. Ophthalmopathy was predicted by the model a median of roughly 6 months ahead of onset.

The sample taken for sequencing was blood. The rearrangement uses TRBV7-2 and TRBJ2-1; unclear D gene. The origin of this receptor is a woman aged 18-29 years with Graves' hyperthyroidism. In nucleotides, the CDR3 is TGTGCCAGCAGCCAACCATTCACGGCAGGCCGGAATGAGCAGTTCTTC. This gives the protein CASSQPFTAGRNEQFF.